The rows below give T cell receptor beta chains drawn from one sample of a study of blood T cell repertoires in COVID-19. Assay: immunoSEQ multiplex PCR; the TCRdb copy retains only in-frame clones and omits some. The sample holds approximately 350,000 clones; around 83% are singletons and the top ten take over 4.5%. Sequencing used PBMCs or T cells enriched from blood (not recorded which). These receptors all come from a woman between 50 and 59 years old who had recovered from COVID-19. The CDR3 runs from the conserved cysteine through the conserved F or W.

J gene: TRBJ2-5; V gene: TRBV5-1; CDR3 length: 12; CDR3 protein: CASSWGGETQYF
J gene: TRBJ2-7; V gene: TRBV24-1; CDR3 length: 15; CDR3 protein: CATDDWAFRTYEQYF
J gene: TRBJ2-4; V gene: TRBV7-9; CDR3 length: 16; CDR3 protein: CASSRQGAFGKNIQYF
J gene: TRBJ2-3; V gene: TRBV19; CDR3 length: 16; CDR3 protein: CASPPKGPAPKDTQYF
J gene: TRBJ2-3; V gene: TRBV7-2; CDR3 length: 12; CDR3 protein: CASSPQRGEQYF
J gene: TRBJ2-5; V gene: TRBV3-1/TRBV3-2; CDR3 length: 16; CDR3 protein: CASSRSGGAGSETQYF
J gene: TRBJ2-1; V gene: TRBV6-4; CDR3 length: 15; CDR3 protein: CASSQAGGPIDEQFF
J gene: TRBJ2-2; V gene: TRBV18; CDR3 length: 14; CDR3 protein: CASTLGENTGELFF
J gene: TRBJ1-5; V gene: TRBV4-1; CDR3 length: 16; CDR3 protein: CARSPRVGGGSQPQHF
J gene: TRBJ1-1; V gene: TRBV2; CDR3 length: 16; CDR3 protein: CASSEAGGLKDTEAFF
J gene: TRBJ1-1; V gene: TRBV6-2/TRBV6-3; CDR3 length: 15; CDR3 protein: CASSSRTKMNTEAFF
J gene: TRBJ2-7; V gene: TRBV7-7; CDR3 length: 15; CDR3 protein: CASSLGTSGTYEQYF
J gene: TRBJ1-2; V gene: TRBV14; CDR3 length: 17; CDR3 protein: CASSRARAGTELYGYTF
J gene: TRBJ2-4; V gene: TRBV11-3; CDR3 length: 13; CDR3 protein: CASSLNSKNIQYF
J gene: TRBJ1-1; V gene: TRBV27; CDR3 length: 15; CDR3 protein: CASSLGQRGNTEAFF
J gene: TRBJ2-7; V gene: TRBV4-3; CDR3 length: 15; CDR3 protein: CASSQGTSAYYEQYF
J gene: TRBJ1-2; V gene: TRBV5-1; CDR3 length: 15; CDR3 protein: CASSIGQGGNYGYTF
J gene: TRBJ1-5; V gene: TRBV30; CDR3 length: 13; CDR3 protein: CAWGEGFHQPQHF
J gene: TRBJ1-1; V gene: TRBV27; CDR3 length: 15; CDR3 protein: CASSPWDRAYTEAFF
J gene: TRBJ2-7; V gene: TRBV6-5; CDR3 length: 14; CDR3 protein: CASRRAGESYEQYF
J gene: TRBJ2-1; V gene: TRBV9; CDR3 length: 17; CDR3 protein: CASSVGSYSGSHNEQFF
J gene: TRBJ1-1; V gene: TRBV7-6; CDR3 length: 15; CDR3 protein: CASSQGQGAGTEAFF
J gene: TRBJ1-1; V gene: TRBV19; CDR3 length: 13; CDR3 protein: CASRRQPTTEAFF
J gene: TRBJ2-7; V gene: TRBV7-3; CDR3 length: 15; CDR3 protein: CASSSHGTVGLEQYF
J gene: TRBJ1-2; V gene: TRBV19; CDR3 length: 15; CDR3 protein: CASSPDRGANYGYTF
J gene: TRBJ1-2; V gene: TRBV4-1; CDR3 length: 15; CDR3 protein: CASSPTPGRVDGYTF
J gene: TRBJ2-7; V gene: TRBV27; CDR3 length: 16; CDR3 protein: CASSLPPVKGHYEQYF
J gene: TRBJ1-5; V gene: TRBV29-1; CDR3 length: 13; CDR3 protein: CSVVYSGNQPQHF
J gene: TRBJ1-1; V gene: TRBV7-3; CDR3 length: 15; CDR3 protein: CASSPEGVPNTEAFF
J gene: TRBJ1-1; V gene: TRBV7-9; CDR3 length: 15; CDR3 protein: CASSLALSSGTEAFF
J gene: TRBJ1-6; V gene: TRBV7-8; CDR3 length: 15; CDR3 protein: CASSLAGQGNSPLHF
J gene: TRBJ1-2; V gene: TRBV9; CDR3 length: 15; CDR3 protein: CASSVSFGQNYGYTF
J gene: TRBJ2-2; V gene: TRBV6-2/TRBV6-3; CDR3 length: 14; CDR3 protein: CASSPGLVTGELFF
J gene: TRBJ2-7; V gene: TRBV7-3; CDR3 length: 15; CDR3 protein: CASSPRDRGRDEQYF
J gene: TRBJ1-5; V gene: TRBV6-2/TRBV6-3; CDR3 length: 18; CDR3 protein: CASSYPSGQGDSNQPQHF
J gene: TRBJ1-2; V gene: TRBV7-2; CDR3 length: 14; CDR3 protein: CASSLEIPGTGYTF
J gene: TRBJ1-1; V gene: TRBV20-1; CDR3 length: 14; CDR3 protein: CSASFLAPNTEAFF
J gene: TRBJ1-2; V gene: TRBV7-2; CDR3 length: 14; CDR3 protein: CASSLLGTVGGYTF
J gene: TRBJ1-2; V gene: TRBV19; CDR3 length: 13; CDR3 protein: CASSPRGGYGYTF
J gene: TRBJ1-6; V gene: TRBV30; CDR3 length: 12; CDR3 protein: CAGQDRDSPLHF
J gene: TRBJ1-1; V gene: TRBV5-1; CDR3 length: 14; CDR3 protein: CASSFSGMNTEAFF
J gene: TRBJ1-1; V gene: TRBV11-2; CDR3 length: 14; CDR3 protein: CASSLKSGSTEAFF
J gene: TRBJ1-2; V gene: TRBV5-1; CDR3 length: 15; CDR3 protein: CASRPTTADGDGYTF
J gene: TRBJ2-6; V gene: TRBV19; CDR3 length: 15; CDR3 protein: CASSIHSSGANVLTF
J gene: TRBJ2-4; V gene: TRBV28; CDR3 length: 15; CDR3 protein: CASSWISGRADIQYF
J gene: TRBJ2-3; V gene: TRBV7-8; CDR3 length: 11; CDR3 protein: CASSPGTSEYF
J gene: TRBJ1-2; V gene: TRBV6-6; CDR3 length: 15; CDR3 protein: CASSYGTEANYGYTF
J gene: TRBJ2-7; V gene: TRBV10-3; CDR3 length: 15; CDR3 protein: CAISEGTARSYEQYF
J gene: TRBJ1-4; V gene: TRBV29-1; CDR3 length: 14; CDR3 protein: CSVRRGTTNEKLFF